This TCR beta chain stems from a study of T cells after yellow fever vaccination. TCRdb reprocessed the 5' RACE reads via MiXCR and lists one record per CDR3 protein. The table has roughly 500,000 distinct CDR3 sequences, over 15% seen once. Study-wide findings and caveats: Clones that expanded after primary vaccination mostly reappeared after the booster (just under 98% CD4, approximately 87% CD8).

Concerning this clonotype: As yet, its antigen is unknown.

This CDR3 is built from 14 residues. Germline V lookup: CDR1 MNHEY, CDR2 SVGEGT. V lost 10 bases, J lost 5 bases, and 17 bases lay in between. This chain links TRBV6-2 or TRBV6-3 with TRBJ2-2; perhaps TRBD1 as D (6 bases). This receptor was taken from a man younger than 45 who received the YFV17D yellow fever vaccine. The sample consisted of PBMCs, taken 15 days after the yellow fever booster vaccination. The CDR3 DNA reads TGTGCCACCCGCAGGGAAGGGACAACCGGGGAGCTGTTTTTT. Translation gives CATRREGTTGELFF.